The 19 T cell receptor beta chains below all came from one sample that was sequenced in a study of monozygotic twins with inflammatory bowel disease. TCRdb re-called the 5' RACE reads and shows each CDR3 protein once, DNA omitted. This sample contains 200,000 to 250,000 distinct CDR3 sequences. The material sequenced was blood. The receptors come from a human donor with ulcerative colitis or Crohn's disease, or a healthy co-twin of an affected twin (not recorded which).

The rearrangement links TRBV27 to TRBJ2-3; TCRdb outputs TRBD2, but without DNA this stays unchecked. Germline loops: CDR1 MNHEY, CDR2 SMNVEV (reference sequence). This CDR3 is 13 amino acids long. CDR3 region: CASNRVGADTQYF.

This chain uses TRBV20-1 with TRBJ2-1; with no DNA, the TCRdb D assignment of TRBD2 cannot be verified. Germline CDR1 and CDR2: DFQATT and SNEGSKA (reference sequence). The CDR3 spans 16 residues. CDR3 loop: CSASRLAGDTYNEQFF.

The rearrangement uses TRBV12-5 and TRBJ2-3. CDR3 size: 15 residues. Per the germline V gene, CDR1 is LGHNT and CDR2 is FRNRAP. The CDR3 spells CASGMGWRSGDTQYF.

The rearrangement joins TRBV5-1 to TRBJ2-5; TCRdb calls TRBD1, which cannot be checked without DNA. This CDR3 contains 14 residues. CDR1 is SGHRS and CDR2 is YFSETQ in the germline V gene. The CDR3 here is CASSDSGGSETQYF.

This chain uses TRBV7-2 with TRBJ1-5; TCRdb gives TRBD1 as the D gene, but with no DNA this cannot be confirmed. The length of the CDR3 is 13 residues. In germline, CDR1 is SGHTA, CDR2 FQGNSA. The CDR3: CASSPKGQTVQHF.

The rearrangement links TRBV7-2 to TRBJ2-3; absent DNA, TCRdb's TRBD2 call cannot be checked. Germline V CDR1 and CDR2: SGHTA, FQGNSA. CDR3 size: 13 residues. This CDR3 reads CASRRDLTDTQYF. Using reference TRBV7-2 and TRBJ2-3 for the parts outside the CDR3, the full variable domain is GAGVSQSPSNKVTEKGKDVELRCDPISGHTALYWYRQSLGQGLEFLIYFQGNSAPDKSGLPSDRFSAERTGGSVSTLTIQRTQQEDSAVYLCASRRDLTDTQYFGPGTRLTVL.

The rearrangement joins TRBV4-2 to TRBJ1-2. The CDR3 extends over 12 amino acids. Germline V gives CDR1 LGHNA, CDR2 YNFKEQ. CDR3: CASSQDTEGYTF.

The V call is TRBV20-1, the J call TRBJ2-5; TCRdb indicates TRBD1, and absent DNA this call remains unverified. The CDR3 sequence is 16 residues long. Germline V lookup: CDR1 DFQATT, CDR2 SNEGSKA (reference sequence). CDR3 amino acids: CSASPEFGVWGETQYF.

J is TRBJ2-2 and V is TRBV7-9; TCRdb lists TRBD1, though no DNA is available to test this call. Per germline, CDR1 SEHNR and CDR2 FQNEAQ (reference sequence). This CDR3 has 16 amino acids. The CDR3 protein is CASSSQTGMNTGELFF.

The rearrangement joins TRBV9 to TRBJ1-4; absent DNA, TCRdb's TRBD1 call cannot be checked. The CDR3 covers 16 residues. Germline V lookup: CDR1 SGDLS, CDR2 YYNGEE. The CDR3 sequence: CASSAEGLGANEKLFF.

The chain recombines TRBV7-9 with TRBJ2-2; TCRdb selects TRBD2, and the lack of DNA leaves this call unchecked. The CDR3 extends over 15 amino acids. In germline, CDR1 is SEHNR, CDR2 FQNEAQ (reference sequence). CDR3 sequence: CASGMAGSNTGELFF.

The chain joins TRBV28 to TRBJ2-1; TCRdb returns TRBD1, unconfirmable since there is no DNA. The CDR3 sequence is 16 residues long. CDR1 and CDR2 from the germline V gene are MDHEN and SYDVKM. This CDR3 reads CASSSSGGGSYNEQFF.

The gene calls are TRBV28 and TRBJ1-6. The CDR3 is 14 amino acids. CDR1 and CDR2 from the germline V gene are MDHEN and SYDVKM. The CDR3 loop is CASSLEQGGSPLHF. Together with reference TRBV28 and TRBJ1-6, the CDR3 gives the full variable domain: DVKVTQSSRYLVKRTGEKVFLECVQDMDHENMFWYRQDPGLGLRLIYFSYDVKMKEKGDIPEGYSVSREKKERFSLILESASTNQTSMYLCASSLEQGGSPLHFGNGTRLTVT.

CDR3 region: CAAARGPNIGEQYF. The rearrangement joins TRBV28 to TRBJ2-7; no DNA is available, so the TRBD2 call from TCRdb remains unchecked. The CDR3 extends over 14 amino acids. CDR1 is MDHEN, CDR2 SYDVKM, per germline.

The chain joins TRBV5-1 to TRBJ2-3. There are 14 residues in the CDR3. Germline V gene lookup returns CDR1 SGHRS and CDR2 YFSETQ. The CDR3 region is CASSLGTYTDTQYF.

The J gene is TRBJ1-2, the V gene TRBV28; checking the TCRdb D call of TRBD1 is not possible without DNA. Germline V gene sequence: CDR1 MDHEN, CDR2 SYDVKM. CDR3 length: 12 amino acids. The CDR3 here is CASTLAPGSYTF.

The chain combines TRBV29-1 with TRBJ1-1; TCRdb lists TRBD1, though no DNA is available to test this call. Looked up from germline, CDR1 is SQVTM and CDR2 is ANQGSEA. The CDR3 is 15 amino acids. CDR3 sequence: CSVGGTGTGNTEAFF.

CDR3 amino acids: CASSFGPTGGYTF. V usage is TRBV28 and J usage is TRBJ1-2; with no DNA, the TCRdb D assignment of TRBD1 cannot be verified. This CDR3 contains 13 residues. Germline V gene sequence: CDR1 MDHEN, CDR2 SYDVKM.

The CDR3 sequence: CASRRGGGYYEQYF. The chain is built from TRBV28 and TRBJ2-7; TCRdb reports TRBD2, a call that lacks DNA to check it against. The CDR3 sequence is 14 residues long. The germline gives CDR1 MDHEN, CDR2 SYDVKM. The full variable domain, with the rest looked up from reference TRBV28 and TRBJ2-7, is DVKVTQSSRYLVKRTGEKVFLECVQDMDHENMFWYRQDPGLGLRLIYFSYDVKMKEKGDIPEGYSVSREKKERFSLILESASTNQTSMYLCASRRGGGYYEQYFGPGTRLTVT.